A selection of T cell receptor beta chains follows, all from one sample in a study of blood T cell repertoires in COVID-19. Produced via immunoSEQ multiplex PCR; TCRdb's table is partial and in-frame only. The sample has roughly 180,000 clones, more than 70% seen once. Sequenced: PBMCs or T cells enriched from blood (not recorded which). Receptors originate from a woman aged 50 to 65 in a cohort exposed to, infected with or recovered from COVID-19 (not recorded which). Both conserved end residues are part of each CDR3. A D gene is named only where the DNA matches it firmly.

v_call | d_call | cdr3_aa
TRBV30 | - | CAWSVGSKAFF
TRBV27 | TRBD2 | CASSSPGLVHEQYF
TRBV7-3 | - | CASSLNGGLDTEAFF
TRBV6-5 | TRBD1 | CASSSGTGNGYTF
TRBV10-3 | - | CAISPGLNSNEQFF
TRBV15 | - | CATSGGIRLGNTGELFF
TRBV27 | TRBD2 | CASSRGGDTQYF
TRBV19 | TRBD1 | CATQGARTEAFF
TRBV28 | TRBD2 | CASRQRGGRTGELFF
TRBV4-2 | TRBD2 | CASSPSPSGGLYEQYF
TRBV6-5 | - | CASSYGLAKTSYEQYF
TRBV29-1 | TRBD2 | CSVPRGVQETQYF
TRBV30 | TRBD1 | CAWSDGTGGTDTQYF
TRBV7-9 | - | CASSLTDGGELFF
TRBV2 | TRBD2 | CASSDGRRGGYNEQFF
TRBV6-5 | - | CASSYSGGGEFF
TRBV28 | TRBD1 | CATLTGGSEGYGYTF
TRBV27 | TRBD1 | CASSPRTGGEETQYF
TRBV15 | TRBD1 | CATEETGMTEAFF
TRBV11-2 | TRBD1 | CASSSPGTGINTGELFF
TRBV23-1 | TRBD1 | CASSQIDRGRIAKNIQYF
TRBV5-1 | TRBD1 | CASSGGQGNGETQYF
TRBV28 | - | CASSGQRGYGYTF
TRBV11-3 | TRBD2 | CASSQGTSGGPIQETQYF
TRBV20-1 | - | CSASSRGGGVNTGELFF
TRBV19 | TRBD1 | CASSPGQLNTDTQYF
TRBV7-3 | TRBD1 | CASSLTTGGNTEAFF
TRBV10-3 | TRBD1 | CAISPDRGNYGYTF
TRBV28 | - | CASSLTSGGGTNEKLFF